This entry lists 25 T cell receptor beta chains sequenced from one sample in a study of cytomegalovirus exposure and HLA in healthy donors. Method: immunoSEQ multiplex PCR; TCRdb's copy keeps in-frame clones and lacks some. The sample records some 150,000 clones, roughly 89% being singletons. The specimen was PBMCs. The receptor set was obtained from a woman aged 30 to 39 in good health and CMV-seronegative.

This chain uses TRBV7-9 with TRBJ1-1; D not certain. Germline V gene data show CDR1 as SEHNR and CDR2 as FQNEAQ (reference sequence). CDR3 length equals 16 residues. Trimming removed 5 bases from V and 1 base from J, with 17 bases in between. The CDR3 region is CASSNTIRTPNTEAFF. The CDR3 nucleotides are TGTGCCAGCAGCAACACGATCCGAACACCGAACACTGAAGCTTTCTTT.

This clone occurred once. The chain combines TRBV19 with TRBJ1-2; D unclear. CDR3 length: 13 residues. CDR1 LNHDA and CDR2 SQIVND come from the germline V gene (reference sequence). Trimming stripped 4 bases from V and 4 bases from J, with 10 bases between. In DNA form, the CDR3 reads TGTGCCAGTAGTACAGGATCTACCTATGGCTACACCTTC. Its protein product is CASSTGSTYGYTF.

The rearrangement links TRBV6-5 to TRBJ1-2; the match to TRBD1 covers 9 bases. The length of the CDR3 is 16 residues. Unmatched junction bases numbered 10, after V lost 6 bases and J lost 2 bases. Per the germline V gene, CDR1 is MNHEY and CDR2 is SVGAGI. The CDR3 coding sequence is TGTGCCAGCAGCTACACAAGGACAGGGGCGAACTATGGCTACACCTTC. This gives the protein CASSYTRTGANYGYTF.

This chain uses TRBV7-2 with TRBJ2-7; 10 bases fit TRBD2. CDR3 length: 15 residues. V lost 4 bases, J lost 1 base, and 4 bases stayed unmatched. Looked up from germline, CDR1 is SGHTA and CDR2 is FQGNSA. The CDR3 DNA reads TGTGCCAGCAGCTGGACGACTAGCGGGTCCTACGAGCAGTACTTC. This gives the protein CASSWTTSGSYEQYF.

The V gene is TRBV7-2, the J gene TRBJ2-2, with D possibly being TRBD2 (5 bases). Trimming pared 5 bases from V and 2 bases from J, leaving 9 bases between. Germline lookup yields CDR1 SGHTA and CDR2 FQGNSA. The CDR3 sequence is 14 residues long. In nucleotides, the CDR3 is TGTGCCAGCAGCGTCCGGGGTAACACCGGGGAGCTGTTTTTT. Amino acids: CASSVRGNTGELFF.

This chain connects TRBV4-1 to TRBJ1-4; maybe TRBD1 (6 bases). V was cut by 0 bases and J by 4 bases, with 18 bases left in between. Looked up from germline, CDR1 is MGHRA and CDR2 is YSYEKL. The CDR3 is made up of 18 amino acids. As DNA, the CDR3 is TGCGCCAGCAGCCAAGATCCCTTGACAGGTCTCCATAATGAAAAACTGTTTTTT. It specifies CASSQDPLTGLHNEKLFF.

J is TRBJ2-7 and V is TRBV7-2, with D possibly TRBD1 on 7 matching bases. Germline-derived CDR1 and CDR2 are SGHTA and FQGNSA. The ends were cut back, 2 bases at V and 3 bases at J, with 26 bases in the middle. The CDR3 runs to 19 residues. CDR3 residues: CASSLRSPPGDRSDYEQYF. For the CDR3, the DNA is TGTGCCAGCAGCTTACGAAGCCCTCCGGGGGACAGATCTGACTACGAGCAGTACTTC.

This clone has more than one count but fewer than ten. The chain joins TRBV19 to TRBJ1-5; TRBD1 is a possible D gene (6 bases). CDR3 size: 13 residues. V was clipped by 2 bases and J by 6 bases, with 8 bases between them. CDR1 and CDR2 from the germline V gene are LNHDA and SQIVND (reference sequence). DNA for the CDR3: TGTGCCAGTAGTATAAACAGGGCTCAGCCCCAGCATTTT. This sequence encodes CASSINRAQPQHF.

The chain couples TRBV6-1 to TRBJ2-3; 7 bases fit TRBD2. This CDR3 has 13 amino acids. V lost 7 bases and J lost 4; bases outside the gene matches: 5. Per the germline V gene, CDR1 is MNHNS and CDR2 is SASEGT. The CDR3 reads CASMSGEADTQYF. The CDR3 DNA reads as TGTGCCAGCATGAGCGGGGAAGCAGATACGCAGTATTTT.

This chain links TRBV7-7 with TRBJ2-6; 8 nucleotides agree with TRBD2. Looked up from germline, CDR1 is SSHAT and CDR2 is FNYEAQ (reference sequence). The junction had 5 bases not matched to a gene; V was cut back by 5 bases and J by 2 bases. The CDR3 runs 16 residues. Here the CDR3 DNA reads TGTGCCAGCAGCCCCGGGGGGGGCACTGGGGCCAACGTCCTGACTTTC. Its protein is CASSPGGGTGANVLTF.

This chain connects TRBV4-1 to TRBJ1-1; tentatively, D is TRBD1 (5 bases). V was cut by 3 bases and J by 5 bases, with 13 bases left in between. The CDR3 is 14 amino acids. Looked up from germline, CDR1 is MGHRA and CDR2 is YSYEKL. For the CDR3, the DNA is TGCGCCAGCAGCCATGGGGGAGGGAAGACTGAAGCTTTCTTT. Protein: CASSHGGGKTEAFF.

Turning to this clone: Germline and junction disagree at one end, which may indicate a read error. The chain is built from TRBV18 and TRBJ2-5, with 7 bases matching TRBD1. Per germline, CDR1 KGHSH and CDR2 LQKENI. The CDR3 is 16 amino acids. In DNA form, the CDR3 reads TGTGCCAGCTCACCATTACAGGGGAATCCTCAAGTGACCCAGTACTTC. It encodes CASSPLQGNPQVTQYF. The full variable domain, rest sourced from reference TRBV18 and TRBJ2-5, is NAGVMQNPRHLVRRRGQEARLRCSPMKGHSHVYWYRQLPEEGLKFMVYLQKENIIDESGMPKERFSAEFPKEGPSILRIQQVVRGDSAAYFCASSPLQGNPQVTQYFGPGTRLLVL.

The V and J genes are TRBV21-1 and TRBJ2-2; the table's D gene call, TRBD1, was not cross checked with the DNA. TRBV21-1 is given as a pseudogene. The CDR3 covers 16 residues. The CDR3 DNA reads TGTGCCAGCAGCAAAAGATGGACAGGGAACACCGGGGAGCTGTTTTTT. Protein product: CASSKRWTGNTGELFF.

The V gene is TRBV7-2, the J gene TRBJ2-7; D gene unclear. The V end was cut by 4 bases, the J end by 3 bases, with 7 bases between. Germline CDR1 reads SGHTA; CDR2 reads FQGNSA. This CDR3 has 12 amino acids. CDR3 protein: CASSSNYYEQYF. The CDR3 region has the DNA TGTGCCAGCAGCTCCAACTACTACGAGCAGTACTTC.

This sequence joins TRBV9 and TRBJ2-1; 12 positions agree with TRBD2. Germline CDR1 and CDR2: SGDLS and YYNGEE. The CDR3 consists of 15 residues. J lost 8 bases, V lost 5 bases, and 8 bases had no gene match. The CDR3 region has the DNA TGTGCCAGCAGGGCTAGCGGGGGGGCCCGCGATGAGCAGTTCTTC. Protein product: CASRASGGARDEQFF.

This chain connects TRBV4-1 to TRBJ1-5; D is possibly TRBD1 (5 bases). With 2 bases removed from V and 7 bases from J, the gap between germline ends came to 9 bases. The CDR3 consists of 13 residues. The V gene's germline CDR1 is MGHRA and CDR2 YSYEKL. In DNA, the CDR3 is TGCGCCAGCAGCCAATCCGGGGGGCAGCCCCAGCATTTT. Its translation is CASSQSGGQPQHF.

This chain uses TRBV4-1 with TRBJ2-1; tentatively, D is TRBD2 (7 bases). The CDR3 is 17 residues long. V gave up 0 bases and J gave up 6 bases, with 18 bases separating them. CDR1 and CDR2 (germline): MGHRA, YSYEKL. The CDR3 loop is CASSQDPEGGISNEQFF. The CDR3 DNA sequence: TGCGCCAGCAGCCAAGATCCGGAGGGGGGGATTTCCAATGAGCAGTTCTTC.

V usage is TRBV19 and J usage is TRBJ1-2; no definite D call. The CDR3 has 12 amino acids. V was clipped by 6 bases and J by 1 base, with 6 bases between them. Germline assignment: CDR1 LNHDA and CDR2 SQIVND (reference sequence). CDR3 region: CASRSGNYGYTF. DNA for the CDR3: TGTGCCAGTAGGTCCGGTAACTATGGCTACACCTTC.

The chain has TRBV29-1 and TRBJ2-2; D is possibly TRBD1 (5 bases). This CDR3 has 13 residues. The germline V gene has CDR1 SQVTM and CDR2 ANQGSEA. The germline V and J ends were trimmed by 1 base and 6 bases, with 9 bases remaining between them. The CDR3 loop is CSVEGGASGELFF. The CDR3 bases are TGCAGCGTTGAAGGGGGCGCCTCCGGGGAGCTGTTTTTT.

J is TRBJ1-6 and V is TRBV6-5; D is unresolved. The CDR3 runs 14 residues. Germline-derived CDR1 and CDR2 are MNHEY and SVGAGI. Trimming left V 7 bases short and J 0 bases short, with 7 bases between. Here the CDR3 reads CASTRSSYNSPLHF. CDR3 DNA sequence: TGTGCCAGCACCCGCAGCTCCTATAATTCACCCCTCCACTTT.

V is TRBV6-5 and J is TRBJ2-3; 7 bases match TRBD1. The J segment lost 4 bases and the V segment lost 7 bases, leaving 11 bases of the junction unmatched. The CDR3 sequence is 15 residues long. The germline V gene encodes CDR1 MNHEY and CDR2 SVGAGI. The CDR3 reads CASKSTGNPSDTQYF. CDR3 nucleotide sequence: TGTGCCAGCAAATCGACAGGGAATCCCTCAGATACGCAGTATTTT.

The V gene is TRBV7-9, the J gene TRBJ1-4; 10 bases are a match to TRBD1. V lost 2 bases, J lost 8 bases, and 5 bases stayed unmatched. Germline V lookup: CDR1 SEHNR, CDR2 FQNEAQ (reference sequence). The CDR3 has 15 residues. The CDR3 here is CASSLRTGGHEKLFF. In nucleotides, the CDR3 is TGTGCCAGCAGCTTAAGGACAGGGGGACACGAAAAACTGTTTTTT.

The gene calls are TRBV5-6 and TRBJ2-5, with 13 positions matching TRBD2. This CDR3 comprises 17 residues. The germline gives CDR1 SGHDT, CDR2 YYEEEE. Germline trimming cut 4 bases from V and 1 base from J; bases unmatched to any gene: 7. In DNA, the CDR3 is TGTGCCAGCAGCATCGCCGGGACTAGCGGGGCCCAAGAGACCCAGTACTTC. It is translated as CASSIAGTSGAQETQYF.

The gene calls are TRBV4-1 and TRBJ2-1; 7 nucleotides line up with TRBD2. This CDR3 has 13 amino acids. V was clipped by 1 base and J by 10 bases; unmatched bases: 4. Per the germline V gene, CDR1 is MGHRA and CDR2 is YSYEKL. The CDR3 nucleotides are TGCGCCAGCAGCCAAGCCAGCGGGACGGAGCAGTTCTTC. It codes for CASSQASGTEQFF.

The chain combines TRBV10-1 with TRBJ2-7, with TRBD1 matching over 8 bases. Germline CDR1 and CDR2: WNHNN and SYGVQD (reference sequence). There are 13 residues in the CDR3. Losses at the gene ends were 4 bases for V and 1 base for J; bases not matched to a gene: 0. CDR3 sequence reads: CASSGTGSYEQYF. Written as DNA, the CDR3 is TGCGCCAGCAGTGGGACAGGGTCCTACGAGCAGTACTTC.